This T cell receptor (beta chain) was captured by sequencing in a study of T cell repertoires in cytomegalovirus infection. About the study: The study used recently identified HLA-C-restricted and well-studied HLA-B-restricted CMV epitopes. Carrying CMV and the relevant HLA type showed in public TCR beta signatures. Study-level points and caveats: Dominating the ex vivo response were TCR beta clonotypes that were CMV-specific and HLA-C-restricted.

The CDR3 is 16 residues long. Germline V CDR1 and CDR2: SGDLS, YYNGEE. Trimming cost V 1 base and J 3 bases; bases outside gene matches: 7. TCRdb called the reads again in MiXCR, with one record for every CDR3 protein. The table has some 500,000 distinct CDR3 sequences, roughly a third seen once; the top ten hold roughly 15%. This clonotype turned up a few times. The antigen is undetermined. The sample consisted of cultured PBMCs, taken from culture after CMV antigen stimulation. V gene TRBV9 combines with J gene TRBJ2-1, with 7 bases fitting TRBD2. The TCR was taken from a human donor in good health (CMV status not recorded). Some clones in this sample may be carry-over from other donors' samples. The CDR3 is CASSVFRGRNYNEQFF. The CDR3 DNA sequence: TGTGCCAGCAGCGTATTTCGCGGGAGAAACTACAATGAGCAGTTCTTC.